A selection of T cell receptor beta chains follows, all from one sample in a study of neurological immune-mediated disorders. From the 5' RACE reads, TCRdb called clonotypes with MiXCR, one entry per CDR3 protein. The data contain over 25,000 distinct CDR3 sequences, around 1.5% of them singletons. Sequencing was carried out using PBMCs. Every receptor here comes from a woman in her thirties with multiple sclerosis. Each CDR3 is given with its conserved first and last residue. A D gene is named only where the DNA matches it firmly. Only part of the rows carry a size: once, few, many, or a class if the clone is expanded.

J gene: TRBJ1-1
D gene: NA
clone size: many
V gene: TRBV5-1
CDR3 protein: CASSKDGPMNTEAFF
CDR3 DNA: TGCGCCAGCAGCAAGGACGGCCCCATGAACACTGAAGCTTTCTTT

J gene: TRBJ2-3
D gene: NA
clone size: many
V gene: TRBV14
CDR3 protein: CASSQDRTSLETQYF
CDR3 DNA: TGTGCCAGCAGCCAAGATCGAACTAGTCTGGAAACGCAGTATTTT

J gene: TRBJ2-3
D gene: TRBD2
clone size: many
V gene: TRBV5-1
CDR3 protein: CASSMGLAGGTDTQYF
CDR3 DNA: TGCGCCAGCAGCATGGGACTAGCGGGGGGCACAGATACGCAGTATTTT

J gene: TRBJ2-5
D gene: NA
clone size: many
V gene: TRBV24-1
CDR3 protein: CATRLNGAATETQYF
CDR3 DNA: TGTGCCACCAGGCTTAATGGGGCGGCCACGGAGACCCAGTACTTC

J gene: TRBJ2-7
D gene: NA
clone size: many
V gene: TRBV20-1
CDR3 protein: CSASLGSYEQYF
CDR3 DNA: TGCAGTGCCAGTTTGGGGTCCTACGAGCAGTACTTC

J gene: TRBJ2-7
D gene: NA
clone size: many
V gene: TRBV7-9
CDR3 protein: CASSPSNGPHEQYF
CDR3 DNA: TGTGCCAGCAGCCCCTCTAACGGGCCCCACGAGCAGTACTTC

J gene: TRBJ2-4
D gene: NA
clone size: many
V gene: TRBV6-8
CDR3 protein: CASTAENIQYF
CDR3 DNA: TGTGCCAGCACGGCAGAAAACATTCAGTACTTC

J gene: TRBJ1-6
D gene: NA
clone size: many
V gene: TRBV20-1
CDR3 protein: CSARGRVDNSPLHF
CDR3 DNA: TGCAGTGCAAGGGGTAGGGTAGATAATTCACCCCTCCACTTT

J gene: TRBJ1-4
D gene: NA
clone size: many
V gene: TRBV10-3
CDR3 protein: CAISSGPHEKLFF
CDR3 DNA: TGTGCCATCAGCTCGGGGCCGCATGAAAAACTGTTTTTT

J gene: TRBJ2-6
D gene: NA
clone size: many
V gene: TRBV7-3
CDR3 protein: CASSPKTGGANVLTF
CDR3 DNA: TGTGCCAGCAGCCCGAAGACGGGTGGGGCCAACGTCCTGACTTTC

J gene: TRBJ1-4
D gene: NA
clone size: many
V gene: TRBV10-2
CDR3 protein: CASSDGEGRSEKLFF
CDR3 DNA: TGCGCCAGCAGTGACGGAGAGGGGAGGTCTGAAAAACTGTTTTTT

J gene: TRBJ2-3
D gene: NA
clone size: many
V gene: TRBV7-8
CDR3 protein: CASRKGQGDTDTQYF
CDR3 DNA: TGTGCCAGCAGAAAGGGGCAGGGTGACACAGATACGCAGTATTTT

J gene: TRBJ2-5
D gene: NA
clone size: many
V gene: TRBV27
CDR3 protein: CASSWDGQETQYF
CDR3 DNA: TGTGCCAGCAGTTGGGACGGCCAAGAGACCCAGTACTTC

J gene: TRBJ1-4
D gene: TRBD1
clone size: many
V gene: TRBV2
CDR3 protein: CATAGTGNQANEKLFF
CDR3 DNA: TGTGCCACCGCCGGGACAGGAAATCAGGCTAATGAAAAACTGTTTTTT

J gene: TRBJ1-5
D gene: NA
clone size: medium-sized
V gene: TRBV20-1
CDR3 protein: CSARATIGHQPQHF
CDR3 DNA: TGCAGTGCTAGAGCGACGATCGGTCATCAGCCCCAGCATTTT

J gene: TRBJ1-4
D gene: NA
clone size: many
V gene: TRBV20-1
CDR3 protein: CSAPDQTGLNEKLFF
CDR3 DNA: TGCAGTGCCCCCGACCAGACAGGCCTTAATGAAAAACTGTTTTTT

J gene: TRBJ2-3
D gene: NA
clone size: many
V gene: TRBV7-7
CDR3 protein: CASSLAPARPDTQYF
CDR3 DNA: TGTGCCAGCAGCTTAGCCCCCGCGCGCCCAGATACGCAGTATTTT

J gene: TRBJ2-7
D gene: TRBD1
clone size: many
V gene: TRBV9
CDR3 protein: CASSASGTGGTGQYF
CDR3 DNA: TGTGCCAGCAGCGCTTCCGGGACAGGGGGGACCGGGCAGTACTTC

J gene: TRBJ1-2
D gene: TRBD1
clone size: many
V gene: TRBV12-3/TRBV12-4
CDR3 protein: CASSLAPTGGGYTF
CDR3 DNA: TGTGCCAGCAGTTTGGCACCGACAGGGGGCGGCTACACCTTC

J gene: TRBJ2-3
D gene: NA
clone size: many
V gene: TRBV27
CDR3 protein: CATSGRFTHTDTQYF
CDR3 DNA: TGTGCCACCTCGGGTCGGTTTACGCACACAGATACGCAGTATTTT

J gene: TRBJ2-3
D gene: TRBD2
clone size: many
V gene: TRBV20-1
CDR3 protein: CSAPERGTLTDTQYF
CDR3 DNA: TGCAGTGCCCCTGAGCGGGGGACCCTCACAGATACGCAGTATTTT

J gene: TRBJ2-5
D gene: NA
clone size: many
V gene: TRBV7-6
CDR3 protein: CASSLRRDIQETQYF
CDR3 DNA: TGTGCCAGCAGCTTACGCAGGGATATACAAGAGACCCAGTACTTC

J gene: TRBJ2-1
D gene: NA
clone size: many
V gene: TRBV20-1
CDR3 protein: CSAPRFVGYNEQFF
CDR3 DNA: TGCAGTGCCCCGCGCTTTGTGGGGTACAATGAGCAGTTCTTC

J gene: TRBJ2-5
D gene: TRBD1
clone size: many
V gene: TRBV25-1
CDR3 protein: CASSRRQGKETQYF
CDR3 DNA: TGTGCCAGCAGTAGGAGACAGGGGAAAGAGACCCAGTACTTC

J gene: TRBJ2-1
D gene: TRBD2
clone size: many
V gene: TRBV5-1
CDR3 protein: CASSRDYPEQFF
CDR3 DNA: TGCGCCAGCAGCCGGGACTATCCTGAGCAGTTCTTC

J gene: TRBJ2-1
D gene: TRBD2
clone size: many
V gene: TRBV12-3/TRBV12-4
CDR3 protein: CASSFGTSGYNEQFF
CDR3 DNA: TGTGCCAGCAGCTTCGGGACTAGCGGCTACAATGAGCAGTTCTTC

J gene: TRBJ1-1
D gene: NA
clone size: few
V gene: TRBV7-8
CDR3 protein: CASSATAMRDTEAFF
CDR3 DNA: TGTGCCAGCAGCGCAACGGCCATGAGGGACACTGAAGCTTTCTTT

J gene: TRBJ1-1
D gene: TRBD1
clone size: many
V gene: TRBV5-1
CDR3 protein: CASSPRQGNTEAFF
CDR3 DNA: TGCGCCAGCAGCCCTCGACAGGGGAACACTGAAGCTTTCTTT

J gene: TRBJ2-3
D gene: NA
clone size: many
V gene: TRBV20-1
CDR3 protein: CSARDGSGAATQYF
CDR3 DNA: TGCAGTGCTAGAGATGGGTCCGGGGCCGCTACGCAGTATTTT

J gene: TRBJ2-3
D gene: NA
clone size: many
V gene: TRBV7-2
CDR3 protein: CASSGGPSTDTQYF
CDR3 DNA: TGTGCCAGCAGCGGGGGGCCGAGTACAGATACGCAGTATTTT

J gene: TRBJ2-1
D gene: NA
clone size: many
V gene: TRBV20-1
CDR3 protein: CSATKDVFYNEQFF
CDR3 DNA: TGCAGTGCTACCAAGGACGTATTTTACAATGAGCAGTTCTTC

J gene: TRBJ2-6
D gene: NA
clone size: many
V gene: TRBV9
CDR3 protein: CASSSGTLGANVLTF
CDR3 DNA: TGTGCCAGCAGCTCCGGGACCCTGGGGGCCAACGTCCTGACTTTC

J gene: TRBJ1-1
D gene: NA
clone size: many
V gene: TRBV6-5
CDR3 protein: CAAETGIEAFF
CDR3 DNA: TGTGCCGCTGAGACGGGAATTGAAGCTTTCTTT

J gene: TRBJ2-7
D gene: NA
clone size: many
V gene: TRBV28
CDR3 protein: CASSLFEGTSYEQYF
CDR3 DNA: TGTGCCAGCAGTTTATTTGAGGGTACCTCCTACGAGCAGTACTTC

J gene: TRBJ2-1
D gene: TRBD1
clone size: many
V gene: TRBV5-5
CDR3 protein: CASSSTGALSSYNEQFF
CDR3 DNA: TGTGCCAGCAGCTCCACAGGGGCCCTCAGCTCCTACAATGAGCAGTTCTTC

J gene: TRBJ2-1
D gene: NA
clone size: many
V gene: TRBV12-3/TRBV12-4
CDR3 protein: CASSPGGPIEQFF
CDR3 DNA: TGTGCCAGCAGCCCCGGGGGGCCGATCGAGCAGTTCTTC

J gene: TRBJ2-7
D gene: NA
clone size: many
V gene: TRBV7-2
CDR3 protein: CASSWSAGQIAYEQYF
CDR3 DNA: TGTGCCAGCAGCTGGTCCGCTGGGCAGATCGCCTACGAGCAGTACTTC

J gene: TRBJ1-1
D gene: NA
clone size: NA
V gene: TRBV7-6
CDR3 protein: CASSLIRETEAFF
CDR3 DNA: TGTGCCAGCAGCTTAATACGCGAGACTGAAGCTTTCTTT

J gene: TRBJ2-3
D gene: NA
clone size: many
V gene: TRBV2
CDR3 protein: CASTPRGGYTDTQYF
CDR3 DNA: TGTGCCAGCACCCCCAGGGGTGGGTACACAGATACGCAGTATTTT

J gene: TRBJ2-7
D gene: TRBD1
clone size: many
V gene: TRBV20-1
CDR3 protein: CSARDLGAGGREQYF
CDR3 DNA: TGCAGTGCTAGAGATCTCGGGGCAGGGGGCCGGGAGCAGTACTTC

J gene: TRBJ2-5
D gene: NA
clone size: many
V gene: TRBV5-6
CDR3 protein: CASSLDSHHKTQYF
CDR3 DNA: TGTGCCAGCAGCTTGGATAGTCACCACAAGACCCAGTACTTC

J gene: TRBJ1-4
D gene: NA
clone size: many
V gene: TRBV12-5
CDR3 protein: CASGPRFETANEKLFF
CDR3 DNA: TGTGCTAGTGGTCCCCGGTTTGAGACGGCTAATGAAAAACTGTTTTTT